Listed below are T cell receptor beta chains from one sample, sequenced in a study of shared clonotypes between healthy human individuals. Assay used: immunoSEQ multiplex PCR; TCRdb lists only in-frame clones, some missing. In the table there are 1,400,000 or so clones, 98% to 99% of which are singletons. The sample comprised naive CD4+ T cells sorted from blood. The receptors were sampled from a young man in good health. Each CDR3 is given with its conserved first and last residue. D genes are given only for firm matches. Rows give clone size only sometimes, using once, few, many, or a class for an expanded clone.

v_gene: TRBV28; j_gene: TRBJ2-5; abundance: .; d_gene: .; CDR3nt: TGTGCCAGCAGTTTGGAAGAGACCCAGTACTTC; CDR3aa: CASSLEETQYF
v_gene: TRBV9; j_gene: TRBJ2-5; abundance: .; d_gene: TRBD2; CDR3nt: TGTGCCAGCAGCGTAGGGACTAGCGGGAGCGAGACCCAGTACTTC; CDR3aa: CASSVGTSGSETQYF
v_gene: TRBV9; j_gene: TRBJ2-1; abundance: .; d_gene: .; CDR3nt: TGTGCCAGCAGCGTGTCGGACGGGGATTACAATGAGCAGTTCTTC; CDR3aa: CASSVSDGDYNEQFF
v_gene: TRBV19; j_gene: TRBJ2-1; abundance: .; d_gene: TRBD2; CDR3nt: TGTGCCAGTAGTCTGTTAGGGACTAGCGGGATAAAGACCTACAATGAGCAGTTCTTC; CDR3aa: CASSLLGTSGIKTYNEQFF
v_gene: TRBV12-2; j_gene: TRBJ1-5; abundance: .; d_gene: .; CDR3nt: TGTGCAAGTCGCTTAGCGGGGGACATGGGGGCCAGTTCGGAACCCCAGCATTTT; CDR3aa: CASRLAGDMGASSEPQHF
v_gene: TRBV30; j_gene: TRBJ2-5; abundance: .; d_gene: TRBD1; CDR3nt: TGTGCCTGGGGACAGGGACCCCAAGAGACCCAGTACTTC; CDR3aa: CAWGQGPQETQYF
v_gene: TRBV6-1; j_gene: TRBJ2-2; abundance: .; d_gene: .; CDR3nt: TGTGCCAGCTCAATCTTGGGGCTCACCGGGGAGCTGTTTTTT; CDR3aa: CASSILGLTGELFF
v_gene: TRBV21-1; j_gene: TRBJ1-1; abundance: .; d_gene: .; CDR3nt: TGTGCCAGCCCGGACCTAAGGGGAGGTGGTGAAGCTTTCTTT; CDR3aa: CASPDLRGGGEAFF
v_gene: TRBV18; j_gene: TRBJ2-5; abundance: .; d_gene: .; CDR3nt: TGTGCCAGCTCACCAAGAAGAGAGACCCAGTACTTC; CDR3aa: CASSPRRETQYF
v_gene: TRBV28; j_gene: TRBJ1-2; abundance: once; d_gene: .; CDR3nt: TGTGCCAGCAGGGACGGACGTCGTGGCTACACCTTC; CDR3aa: CASRDGRRGYTF
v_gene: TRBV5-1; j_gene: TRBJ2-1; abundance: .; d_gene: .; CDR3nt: TGCGCCAGCAGCTTAACCGGGGAGGTGGGTACAAATGAGCAGTTCTTC; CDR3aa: CASSLTGEVGTNEQFF
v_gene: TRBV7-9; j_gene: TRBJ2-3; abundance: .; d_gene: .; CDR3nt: TGTGCCAGTGGGTGGAGCGCAGATACGCAGTATTTT; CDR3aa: CASGWSADTQYF
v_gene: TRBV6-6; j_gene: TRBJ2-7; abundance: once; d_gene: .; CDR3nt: TGTGCCAGCAGTTACCTGGACAGCGGTCACTCCTACGAGCAGTACTTC; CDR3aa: CASSYLDSGHSYEQYF
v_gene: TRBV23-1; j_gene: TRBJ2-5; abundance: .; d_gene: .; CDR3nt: TGCGCCAGCAGTCAATCGAGGGTCGTTTCGGAGACCCAGTACTTC; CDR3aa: CASSQSRVVSETQYF
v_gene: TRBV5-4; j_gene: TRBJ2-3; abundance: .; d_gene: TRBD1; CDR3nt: TGTGCCAGCAGCCCGAGGACAGGGCAGACAGATACGCAGTATTTT; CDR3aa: CASSPRTGQTDTQYF
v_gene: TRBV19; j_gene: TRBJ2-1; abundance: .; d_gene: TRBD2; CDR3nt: TGTGCCAGTAGGGGATTCTTAGCGGGGTATAGCAATGAGCAGTTCTTC; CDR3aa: CASRGFLAGYSNEQFF
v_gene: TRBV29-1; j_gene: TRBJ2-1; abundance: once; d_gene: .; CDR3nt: TGCAGCGTCCAGGGAAGGGGAAACAATGAGCAGTTCTTC; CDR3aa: CSVQGRGNNEQFF
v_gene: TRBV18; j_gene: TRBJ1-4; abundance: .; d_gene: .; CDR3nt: TGTGCCAGCTCACCACAACAGTTGAATGAAAAACTGTTTTTT; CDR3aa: CASSPQQLNEKLFF
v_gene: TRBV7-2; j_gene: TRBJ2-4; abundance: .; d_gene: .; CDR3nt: TGTGCCAGCAGCTTAGAGGCAGGGTGGGACATTCAGTACTTC; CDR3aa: CASSLEAGWDIQYF
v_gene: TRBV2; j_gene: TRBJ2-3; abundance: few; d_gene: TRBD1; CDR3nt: TGTGCCAGCAGGGACAGGGTTCGAAATACGCAGTATTTT; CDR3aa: CASRDRVRNTQYF
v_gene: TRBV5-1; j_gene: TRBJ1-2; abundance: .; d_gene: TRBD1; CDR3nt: TGCGCCAGCAGCTTGACACAGGGGGACGGCTACACCTTC; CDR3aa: CASSLTQGDGYTF
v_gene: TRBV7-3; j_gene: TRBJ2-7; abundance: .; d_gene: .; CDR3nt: TGTGCCAGCAGCTTAGGTCTGGCAGGAGGCCTCGGGGAGCAGTACTTC; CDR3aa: CASSLGLAGGLGEQYF
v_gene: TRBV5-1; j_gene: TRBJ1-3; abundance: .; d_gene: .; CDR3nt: TGCGCCAGCAGCTCGGGGTTCGTGCAGGGGAGCATTGGAAACACCATATATTTT; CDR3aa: CASSSGFVQGSIGNTIYF
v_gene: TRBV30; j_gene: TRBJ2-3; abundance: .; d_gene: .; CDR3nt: TGTGCCTGGGGTGAAGTTAATACGCAGTATTTT; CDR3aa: CAWGEVNTQYF
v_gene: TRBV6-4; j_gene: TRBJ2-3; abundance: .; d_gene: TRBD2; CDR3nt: TGTGCCAGCAGTCCCACTAGCGTTGGTACAGATACGCAGTATTTT; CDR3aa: CASSPTSVGTDTQYF
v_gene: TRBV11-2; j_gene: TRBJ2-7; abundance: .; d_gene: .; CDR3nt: TGTGCCAGCAGCTTAGGCGTCAGCTCCTACGAGCAGTACTTC; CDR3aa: CASSLGVSSYEQYF
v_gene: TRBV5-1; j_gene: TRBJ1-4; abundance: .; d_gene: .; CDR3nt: TGCGCCAGCAGTTTGACAGATTGGGCGACTAATGAAAAACTGTTTTTT; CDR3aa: CASSLTDWATNEKLFF
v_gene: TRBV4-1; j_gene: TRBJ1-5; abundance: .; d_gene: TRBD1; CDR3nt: TGCGCCAGCAGCCAAGGGGACAGGGGATATCAGCCCCAGCATTTT; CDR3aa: CASSQGDRGYQPQHF
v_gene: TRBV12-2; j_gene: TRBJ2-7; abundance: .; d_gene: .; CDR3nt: TGTGCAAGTCGCTTTCCGACAGGACATCCACCCTACGAGCAGTACTTC; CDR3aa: CASRFPTGHPPYEQYF
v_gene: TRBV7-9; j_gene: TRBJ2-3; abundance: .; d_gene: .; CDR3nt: TGTGCCAGCAGCACCCCGGCCGGAGACACAGATACGCAGTATTTT; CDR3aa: CASSTPAGDTDTQYF
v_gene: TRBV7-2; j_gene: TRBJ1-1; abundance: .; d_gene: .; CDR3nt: TGTGCCAGCAGCTTAAAAAGGGACACTGAAGCTTTCTTT; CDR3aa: CASSLKRDTEAFF
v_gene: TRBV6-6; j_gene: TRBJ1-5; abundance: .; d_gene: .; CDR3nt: TGTGCCAGCACCCCCGACAGGCAGGGGCAGCCCCAGCATTTT; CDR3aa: CASTPDRQGQPQHF
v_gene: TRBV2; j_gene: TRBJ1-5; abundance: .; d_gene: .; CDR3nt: TGTGCCAGCAGTGAACAGACAAGCAATCAGCCCCAGCATTTT; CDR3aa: CASSEQTSNQPQHF
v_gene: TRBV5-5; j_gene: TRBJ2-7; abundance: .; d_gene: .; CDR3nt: TGTGCCTCGTCAGGGGTCCACGAGCAGTACTTC; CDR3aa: CASSGVHEQYF
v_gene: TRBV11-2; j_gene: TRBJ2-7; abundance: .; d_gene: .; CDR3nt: TGTGCCAGCAGCCTGCGGGTAGAGCAGTACTTC; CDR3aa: CASSLRVEQYF
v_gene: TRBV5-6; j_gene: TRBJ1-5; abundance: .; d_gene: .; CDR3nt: TGTGCCAGCAGCTTGGGAAGGGAGAGGGGCCAGCCCCAGCATTTT; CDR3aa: CASSLGRERGQPQHF
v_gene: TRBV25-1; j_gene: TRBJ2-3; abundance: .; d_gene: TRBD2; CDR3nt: TGTGCCAGCACCGCTGCTCGCGGGGCGGGAGTGAGGGTAGATACGCAGTATTTT; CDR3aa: CASTAARGAGVRVDTQYF
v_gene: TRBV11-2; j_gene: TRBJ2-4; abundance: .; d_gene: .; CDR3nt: TGTGCCAGCAGCTTCTCCACAGCCAAAAACATTCAGTACTTC; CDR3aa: CASSFSTAKNIQYF
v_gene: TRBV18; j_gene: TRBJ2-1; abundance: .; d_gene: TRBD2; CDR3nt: TGTGCCAGCTCACCACTGACTAGCGGGCTACTCAATGAGCAGTTCTTC; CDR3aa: CASSPLTSGLLNEQFF
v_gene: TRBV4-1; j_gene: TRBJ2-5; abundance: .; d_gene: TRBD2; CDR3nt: TGCGCCAGCAGCCAACAACTAGCGGGACCGGATGAGACCCAGTACTTC; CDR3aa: CASSQQLAGPDETQYF